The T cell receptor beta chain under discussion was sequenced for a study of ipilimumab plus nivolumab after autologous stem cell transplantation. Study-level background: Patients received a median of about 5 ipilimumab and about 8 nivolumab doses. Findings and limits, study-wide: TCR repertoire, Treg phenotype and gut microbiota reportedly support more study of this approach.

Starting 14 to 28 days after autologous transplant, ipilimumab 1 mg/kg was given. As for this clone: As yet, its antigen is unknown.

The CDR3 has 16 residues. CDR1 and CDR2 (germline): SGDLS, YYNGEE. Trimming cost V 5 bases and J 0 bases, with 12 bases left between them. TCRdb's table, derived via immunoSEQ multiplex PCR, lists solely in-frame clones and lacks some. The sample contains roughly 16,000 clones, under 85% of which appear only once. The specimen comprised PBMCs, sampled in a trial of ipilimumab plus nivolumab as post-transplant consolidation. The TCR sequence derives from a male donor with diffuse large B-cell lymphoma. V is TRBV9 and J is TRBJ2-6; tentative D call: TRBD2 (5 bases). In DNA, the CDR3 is TGTGCCAGCAGAACCGGCGGACTCTCTGGGGCCAACGTCCTGACTTTC. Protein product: CASRTGGLSGANVLTF.